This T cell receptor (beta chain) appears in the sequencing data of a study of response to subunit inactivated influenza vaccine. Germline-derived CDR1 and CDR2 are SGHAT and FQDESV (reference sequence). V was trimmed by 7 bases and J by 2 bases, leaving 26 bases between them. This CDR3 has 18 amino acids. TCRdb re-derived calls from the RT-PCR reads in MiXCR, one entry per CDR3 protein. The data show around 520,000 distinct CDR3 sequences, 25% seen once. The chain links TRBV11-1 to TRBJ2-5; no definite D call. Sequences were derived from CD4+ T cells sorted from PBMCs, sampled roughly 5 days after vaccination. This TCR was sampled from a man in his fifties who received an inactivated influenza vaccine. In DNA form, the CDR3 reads TGTGCCAGCACCCGGCTGGGCGTAGCCGACCTCGATCAAGAGACCCAGTACTTC. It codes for CASTRLGVADLDQETQYF.